The TCR beta chain under discussion was sequenced for a study of cytomegalovirus exposure and HLA in healthy donors. Points from the study as a whole: Three CMV-associated chains were confirmed in vitro to be specific for CMV antigens. The study reported that TCR beta sequences accurately predicted HLA-A and HLA-B alleles in most subjects. Later analysis revealed greater clonal expansion in HLA-associated TCR beta chains than in equally common others. Follow-up analysis later connected one missense variant in DCLRE1C with trimming of TCR beta V- and J-genes.

V lost 2 bases and J 7 bases, leaving 11 bases between the germline ends. In germline, CDR1 is SEHNR, CDR2 FQNEAQ (reference sequence). CDR3 length: 14 amino acids. This PCR relied on a set of 60 Vbeta primers and 13 Jbeta primers. TCRdb keeps only in-frame clones here, not all; method: immunoSEQ multiplex PCR. The sample lists 150,000 to 190,000 clones, approximately 81% seen once, with approximately 1.3% in the top ten. For this clone: The antigen is undetermined.

Sequencing was done on a sample of PBMCs. The clonotype was recovered from a man aged 18 to 29 in good health and CMV-seronegative. The chain has TRBV7-9 and TRBJ2-2; D perhaps matches TRBD1 (5 bases). The CDR3 protein is CASSLYQGVGELFF. As DNA, the CDR3 is TGTGCCAGCAGCTTATACCAGGGTGTCGGGGAGCTGTTTTTT.